One and the same sample provided the 21 T cell receptor beta chains below, sequenced in a study of blood T cell repertoires in COVID-19. Produced via immunoSEQ multiplex PCR; TCRdb's table is partial and in-frame only. The top ten hold approximately 2.6% of the sample, which has under 250,000 clones, around 78% seen once. Sequencing was performed on peripheral blood. The receptors were gathered from a woman aged 65 to 85 with active or convalescent COVID-19.

This rearrangement joins TRBV29-1 to TRBJ1-2; D may be TRBD1 (5 bases). The germline V gene encodes CDR1 SQVTM and CDR2 ANQGSEA. CDR3 length equals 14 residues. V was clipped by 8 bases and J by 4 bases, with 20 bases between them. The CDR3 here is CSSAEGARGYGYTF. The CDR3 nucleotides are TGCAGCTCCGCCGAAGGGGCGCGGGGCTATGGCTACACCTTC.

This sequence joins TRBV30 and TRBJ1-2; no firm D call. V was cut by 0 bases and J by 7 bases, with 15 bases left in between. The length of the CDR3 is 14 residues. Germline V gene data show CDR1 as GTSNPN and CDR2 as SVGIG (reference sequence). CDR3 coding DNA: TGTGCCTGGAGTGTATATCGACAAAATGGTGGCTACACCTTC. Translated, it gives CAWSVYRQNGGYTF. The full variable domain, its missing parts supplied by reference TRBV30 and TRBJ1-2, is SQTIHQWPATLVQPVGSPLSLECTVEGTSNPNLYWYRQAAGRGLQLLFYSVGIGQISSEVPQNLSASRPQDRQFILSSKKLLLSDSGFYLCAWSVYRQNGGYTFGSGTRLTVV.

This clone was seen only a few times. The gene calls are TRBV28 and TRBJ1-5; tentatively, D is TRBD1 (6 bases). The V end lost 4 bases, the J end lost 4 bases, and 11 bases lay between the germline ends. CDR1 and CDR2 (germline): MDHEN, SYDVKM. The CDR3 covers 14 residues. DNA for the CDR3: TGTGCCAGCAGTTCGGGACAACTTAATCAGCCCCAGCATTTT. This codes for CASSSGQLNQPQHF.

Details on this clone: The junction shows a germline mismatch at one end, possibly a read error. V is TRBV5-1 and J is TRBJ2-5; 11 bases line up with TRBD2. The germline CDR1 and CDR2 sequences are SGHRS and YFSETQ. The CDR3 contains 17 residues. CDR3: CARTAGSGGGLEEAQYF. CDR3 DNA: TGCGCCCGCACAGCCGGTAGCGGGGGGGGACTAGAAGAGGCCCAGTACTTC.

The chain employs TRBV15 and TRBJ2-7; 7 bases are shared with TRBD1. V dropped 5 bases and J dropped 4; count of bases not matched to a gene: 8. The germline V gene has CDR1 LNHNV and CDR2 YYDKDF (reference sequence). The CDR3 is 14 residues long. CDR3 region: CATSVGQEEYEQYF. CDR3 in DNA: TGTGCCACCAGCGTAGGACAGGAGGAGTACGAGCAGTACTTC.

This clone was recorded a few times. The chain links TRBV7-2 to TRBJ1-5; 7 nucleotides match TRBD1. CDR1 SGHTA and CDR2 FQGNSA come from the germline V gene. CDR3 length: 15 residues. Trimming removed 3 bases from V and 7 bases from J; junction bases left unmatched: 9. CDR3 in amino acids: CASSFRDSRSQPQHF. Here the CDR3 DNA reads TGTGCCAGCAGCTTTCGGGACAGTCGAAGCCAGCCCCAGCATTTT.

V usage is TRBV3-1 (or the pseudogene TRBV3-2) and J usage is TRBJ2-7; D unresolved. V shed 0 bases and J shed 6 bases, with 9 bases lying between them. This CDR3 region has 13 residues. Germline CDR1 reads LGHDT; CDR2 reads YNNKEL (reference sequence). CDR3 in amino acids: CASSQDSGSEQYF. DNA of the CDR3: TGTGCCAGCAGCCAAGATTCCGGTTCCGAGCAGTACTTC.

The chain has TRBV9 and TRBJ2-7; weak D call: TRBD1 (6 bases). V lost 3 bases to trimming and J lost 3 bases, with 13 bases between them. CDR3 length: 14 amino acids. The germline V gene encodes CDR1 SGDLS and CDR2 YYNGEE. In DNA form, the CDR3 reads TGTGCCAGCAGCGCTCGTACAGGGATCTACGAGCAGTACTTC. Translation gives CASSARTGIYEQYF.

V gene TRBV20-1 combines with J gene TRBJ2-7, with D hard to call. CDR3 length: 12 amino acids. Germline assignment: CDR1 DFQATT and CDR2 SNEGSKA (reference sequence). V lost 3 bases and J 1 base, leaving 7 bases between the germline ends. The CDR3 DNA follows: TGCAGTGCTAGTTACCAGTCCTACGAGCAGTACTTC. The encoded protein is CSASYQSYEQYF.

This clone came up many times. The chain uses TRBV5-6 and TRBJ2-5; 7 bases fit TRBD2. The CDR3 is made up of 17 amino acids. Germline CDR1 is SGHDT and CDR2 is YYEEEE. V trimming: 0 bases; J trimming: 2 bases; junction bases outside the gene matches: 10. CDR3 in amino acids: CASSLVGWGGRQETQYF. The DNA of the CDR3 is TGTGCCAGCAGCTTGGTAGGCTGGGGGGGACGTCAAGAGACCCAGTACTTC. Together with reference TRBV5-6 and TRBJ2-5, the CDR3 gives the full variable domain: DAGVTQSPTHLIKTRGQQVTLRCSPKSGHDTVSWYQQALGQGPQFIFQYYEEEERQRGNFPDRFSGHQFPNYSSELNVNALLLGDSALYLCASSLVGWGGRQETQYFGPGTRLLVL.

The CDR3 here is CASKLGGIVYGYTF. The CDR3 region has the DNA TGTGCCAGCAAGCTGGGAGGGATCGTCTATGGCTACACCTTC. This rearrangement joins TRBV6-5 to TRBJ1-2; D is unclear. The CDR3 is 14 amino acids. CDR1 and CDR2 from the germline V gene are MNHEY and SVGAGI. The V end lost 7 bases, the J end lost 4 bases, and 16 bases lay between the germline ends.

This clone has a handful of counts. Here the CDR3 reads CASWRGLGTGGRSTEAFF. The CDR3 DNA reads as TGTGCCAGCTGGCGAGGATTAGGGACAGGGGGGAGGAGCACTGAAGCTTTCTTT. This sequence joins TRBV2 and TRBJ1-1; 11 positions match TRBD1. After removal of 8 bases from V and 4 bases from J, the junction contained 18 bases not matched to a gene. The CDR3 runs 18 residues. Germline V CDR1 and CDR2: SNHLY, FYNNEI.

In its sample, this clone was seen once. The J gene is TRBJ2-2, the V gene TRBV4-1; TRBD2 agrees at 7 bases. Germline V CDR1 and CDR2: MGHRA, YSYEKL. With V trimmed by 6 bases and J by 4 bases, 8 bases remained unmatched. CDR3 size: 15 residues. The CDR3 bases are TGCGCCAGCAGGGGGCTAGCGGAGCGCACCGGGGAGCTGTTTTTT. Translation gives CASRGLAERTGELFF.

This chain links TRBV5-6 with TRBJ1-2; tentative D call: TRBD1 (6 bases). CDR3 length: 15 amino acids. V was cut by 1 base and J by 3 bases, with 13 bases left in between. In germline, CDR1 is SGHDT, CDR2 YYEEEE. Here the CDR3 reads CASSLRRTDYYGYTF. As DNA, the CDR3 is TGTGCCAGCAGCTTGCGACGGACAGACTACTATGGCTACACCTTC.

The chain couples TRBV9 to TRBJ1-2, with 7 bases fitting TRBD1. The CDR3 totals 13 residues. The germline CDR1 and CDR2 sequences are SGDLS and YYNGEE. Trimming removed 4 bases from V and 4 bases from J; junction bases left unmatched: 4. The chain's CDR3 is CASSLWTGYGYTF. Here the CDR3 DNA reads TGTGCCAGCAGCCTCTGGACAGGCTATGGCTACACCTTC.

The CDR3 nucleotides read TGTGCCAGCAGTTATGTAGTATGCCCCAGGGCAGCCCCAGATACGCAGTATTTT. This gives the protein CASSYVVCPRAAPDTQYF. J is TRBJ2-3 and V is TRBV6-9; TRBD1 is a possible D gene (5 bases). Germline assignment: CDR1 MNHGY and CDR2 SVAAGI. The CDR3 totals 18 residues. V was trimmed by 2 bases and J by 4 bases, leaving 22 bases between them.

The genes are TRBV7-8 and TRBJ2-3; TRBD1 agrees at 8 bases. Germline CDR1 and CDR2: SGHVS and FQNEAQ. There are 18 residues in the CDR3. V was pared by 0 bases and J by 2 bases, with 10 bases of the junction left unmatched. The CDR3 protein is CASSLAVFRGRNTDTQYF. The DNA of the CDR3 is TGTGCCAGCAGCTTAGCGGTTTTCAGGGGGCGAAACACAGATACGCAGTATTTT.

The chain joins TRBV10-3 to TRBJ2-7; TRBD1 agrees at 10 bases. CDR3 length equals 14 residues. Trimming cost V 6 bases and J 5 bases; bases outside gene matches: 7. The V gene's germline CDR1 is ENHRY and CDR2 SYGVKD. The DNA of the CDR3 is TGTGCCATCAGGCCGGGACAGGGGTTTAACGAGCAGTACTTC. Its translation is CAIRPGQGFNEQYF.

The genes are TRBV11-3 and TRBJ1-1, with D maybe TRBD1 (5 bases). Germline CDR1 reads SGHNT; CDR2 reads YENEEA. The CDR3 is 15 residues long. V shed 6 bases and J shed 0 bases, with 14 bases lying between them. The DNA of the CDR3 is TGTGCCAGCAGAACCCCAGGGAAATTGAACACTGAAGCTTTCTTT. Its translation: CASRTPGKLNTEAFF.

With regard to this clone: The same CDR3 also results from other DNA sequences found in this sample. CDR3: CASSPRTDNEQFF. In nucleotides, the CDR3 is TGTGCCAGCTCACCTCGGACAGACAATGAGCAGTTCTTC. The chain is built from TRBV18 and TRBJ2-1; D may be TRBD1 (6 bases). The CDR3 runs 13 residues. V dropped 3 bases and J dropped 5 bases, with 8 bases sitting between them. The V gene's germline CDR1 is KGHSH and CDR2 LQKENI.

CDR3 amino acids: CASRLVEGDRCNQPQHF. For the CDR3, the DNA is TGTGCAAGTCGCTTAGTAGAAGGGGACAGGTGCAATCAGCCCCAGCATTTT. This chain links TRBV12-2 with TRBJ1-5; the table gives TRBD1 as D, unverified against the DNA. TRBV12-2 is tagged as a pseudogene. The CDR3 totals 17 residues.